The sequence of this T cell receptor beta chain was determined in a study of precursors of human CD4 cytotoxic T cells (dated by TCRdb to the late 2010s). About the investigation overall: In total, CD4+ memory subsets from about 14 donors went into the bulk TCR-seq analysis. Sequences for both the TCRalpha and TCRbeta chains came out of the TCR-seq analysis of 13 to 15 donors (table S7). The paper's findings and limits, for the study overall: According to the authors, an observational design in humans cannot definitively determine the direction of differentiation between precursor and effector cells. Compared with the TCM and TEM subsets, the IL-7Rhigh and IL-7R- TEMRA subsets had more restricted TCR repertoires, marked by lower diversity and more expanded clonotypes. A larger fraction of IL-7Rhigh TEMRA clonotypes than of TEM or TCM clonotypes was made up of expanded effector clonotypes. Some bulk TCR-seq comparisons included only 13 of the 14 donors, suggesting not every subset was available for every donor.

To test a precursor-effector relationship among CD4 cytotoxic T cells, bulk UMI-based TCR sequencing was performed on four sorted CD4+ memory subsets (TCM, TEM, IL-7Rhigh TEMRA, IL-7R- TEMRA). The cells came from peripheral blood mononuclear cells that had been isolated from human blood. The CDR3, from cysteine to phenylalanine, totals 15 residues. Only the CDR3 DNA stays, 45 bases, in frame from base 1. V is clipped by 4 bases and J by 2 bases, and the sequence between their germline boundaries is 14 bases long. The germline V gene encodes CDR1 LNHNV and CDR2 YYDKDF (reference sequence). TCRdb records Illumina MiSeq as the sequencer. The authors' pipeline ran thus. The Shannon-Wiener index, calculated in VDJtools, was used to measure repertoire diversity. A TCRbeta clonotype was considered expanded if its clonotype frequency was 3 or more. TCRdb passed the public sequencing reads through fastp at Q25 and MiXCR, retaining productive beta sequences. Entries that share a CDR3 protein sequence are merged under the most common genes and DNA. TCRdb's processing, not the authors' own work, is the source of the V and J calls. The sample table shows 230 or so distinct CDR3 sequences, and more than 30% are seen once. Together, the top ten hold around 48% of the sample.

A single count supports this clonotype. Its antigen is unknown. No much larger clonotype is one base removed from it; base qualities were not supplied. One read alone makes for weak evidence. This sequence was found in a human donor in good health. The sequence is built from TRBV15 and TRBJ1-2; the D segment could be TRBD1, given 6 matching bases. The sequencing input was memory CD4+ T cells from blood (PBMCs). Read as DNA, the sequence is TGTGCCACCAGCAACCCCGGGACACCCAACTATGGCTACACCTTC. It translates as CATSNPGTPNYGYTF. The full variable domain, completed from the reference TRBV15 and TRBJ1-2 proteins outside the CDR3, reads DAMVIQNPRYQVTQFGKPVTLSCSQTLNHNVMYWYQQKSSQAPKLLFHYYDKDFNNEADTPDNFQSRRPNTSFCFLDIRSPGLGDTAMYLCATSNPGTPNYGYTFGSGTRLTVV.